This T cell receptor beta chain was captured in a study of T cell repertoires in cytomegalovirus infection. At the level of the study: Recently identified HLA-C-restricted CMV epitopes and well-studied HLA-B-restricted CMV epitopes were used by the study. Matching HLA type, along with CMV infection, was indicated by public TCR beta signatures. Regarding the study as a whole: Based on cumulative public TCR beta family frequency, carriers of CMV plus the relevant HLA were identified. Clonotypes of TCR beta that were HLA-C-restricted and CMV-specific dominated the ex vivo response.

Worth noting for this clonotype: Its antigen is unknown. One end of the junction is discordant with germline, which a read error may explain.

CDR1 and CDR2 (germline): SGHVS, FQNEAQ. The length of the CDR3 is 16 residues. TCRdb independently ran MiXCR on the reads; one entry per CDR3 protein. Of approximately 730,000 distinct CDR3 sequences listed, almost 30% were seen once; the top ten hold less than 15%. Sequenced material: cultured CD8+ T cells from PBMCs, taken from culture after CMV antigen stimulation. The gene calls are TRBV7-8 and TRBJ2-1; D unclear. The TCR originated in a human donor in good health (CMV status not recorded). Some clones in this sample may be carry-over from other donors' samples. In nucleotides, the CDR3 is TGTGTCAGCAGCTTAGCTTTGGGAACAGCCTACAATGAGCAGTTCTTC. This gives the protein CVSSLALGTAYNEQFF.